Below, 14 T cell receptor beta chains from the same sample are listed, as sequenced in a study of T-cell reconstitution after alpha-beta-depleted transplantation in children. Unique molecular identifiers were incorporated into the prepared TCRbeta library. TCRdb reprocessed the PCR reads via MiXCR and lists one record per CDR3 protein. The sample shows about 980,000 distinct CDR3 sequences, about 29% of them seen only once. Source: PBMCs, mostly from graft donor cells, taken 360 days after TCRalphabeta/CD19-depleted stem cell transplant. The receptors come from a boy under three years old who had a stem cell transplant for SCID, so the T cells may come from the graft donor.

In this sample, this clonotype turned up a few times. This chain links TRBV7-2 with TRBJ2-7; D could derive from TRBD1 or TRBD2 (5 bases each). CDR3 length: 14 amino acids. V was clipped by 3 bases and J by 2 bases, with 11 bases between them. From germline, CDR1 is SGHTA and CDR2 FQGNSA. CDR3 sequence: CASSLGVGAYEQYF. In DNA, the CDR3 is TGTGCCAGCAGCTTGGGGGTGGGGGCCTACGAGCAGTACTTC.

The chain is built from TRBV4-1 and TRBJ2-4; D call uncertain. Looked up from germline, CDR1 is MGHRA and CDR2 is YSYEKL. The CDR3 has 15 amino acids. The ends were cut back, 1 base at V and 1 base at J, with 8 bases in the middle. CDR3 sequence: CASSQVGFAKNIQYF. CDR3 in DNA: TGCGCCAGCAGCCAAGTGGGGTTCGCCAAAAACATTCAGTACTTC.

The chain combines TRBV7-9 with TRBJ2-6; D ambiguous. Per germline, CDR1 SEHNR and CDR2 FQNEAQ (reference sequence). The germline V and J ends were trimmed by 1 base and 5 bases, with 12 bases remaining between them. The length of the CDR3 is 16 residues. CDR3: CASSLVEVGWANVLTF. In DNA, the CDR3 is TGTGCCAGCAGCTTAGTTGAGGTCGGCTGGGCCAACGTCCTGACTTTC.

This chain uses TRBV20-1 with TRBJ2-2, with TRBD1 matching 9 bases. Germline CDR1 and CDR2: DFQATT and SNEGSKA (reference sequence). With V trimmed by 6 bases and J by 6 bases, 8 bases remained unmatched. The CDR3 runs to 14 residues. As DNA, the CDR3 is TGCAGTGCCCGGGGGACAGGGATTCCCGGGGAGCTGTTTTTT. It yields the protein CSARGTGIPGELFF.

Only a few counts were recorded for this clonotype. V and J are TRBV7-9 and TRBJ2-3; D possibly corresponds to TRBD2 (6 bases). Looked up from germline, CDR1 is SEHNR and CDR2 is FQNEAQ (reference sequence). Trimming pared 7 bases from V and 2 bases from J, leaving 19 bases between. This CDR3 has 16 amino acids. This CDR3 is CASTLGKRAYTDTQYF. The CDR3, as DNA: TGTGCCAGCACCCTGGGTAAGCGGGCGTACACAGATACGCAGTATTTT.

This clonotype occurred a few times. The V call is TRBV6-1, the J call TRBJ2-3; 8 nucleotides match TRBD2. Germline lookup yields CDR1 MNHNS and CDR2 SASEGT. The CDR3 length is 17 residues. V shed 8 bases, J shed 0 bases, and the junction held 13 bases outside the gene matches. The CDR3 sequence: CASGTTIGGGSTDTQYF. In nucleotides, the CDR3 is TGTGCCAGCGGGACGACGATCGGCGGGGGGAGCACAGATACGCAGTATTTT.

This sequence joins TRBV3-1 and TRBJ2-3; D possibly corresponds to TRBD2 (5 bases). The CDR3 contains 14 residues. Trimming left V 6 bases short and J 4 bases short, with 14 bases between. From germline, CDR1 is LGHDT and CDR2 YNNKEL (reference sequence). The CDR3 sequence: CASSQLGSADTQYF. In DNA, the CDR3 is TGTGCCAGCAGTCAACTAGGGTCTGCAGATACGCAGTATTTT.

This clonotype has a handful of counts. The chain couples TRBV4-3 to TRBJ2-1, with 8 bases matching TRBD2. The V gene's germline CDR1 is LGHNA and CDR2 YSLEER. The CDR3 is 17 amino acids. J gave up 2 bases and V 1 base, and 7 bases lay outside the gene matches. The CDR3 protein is CASSQVPVAGPYNEQFF. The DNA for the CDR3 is TGCGCCAGCAGCCAAGTCCCCGTAGCGGGGCCCTACAATGAGCAGTTCTTC.

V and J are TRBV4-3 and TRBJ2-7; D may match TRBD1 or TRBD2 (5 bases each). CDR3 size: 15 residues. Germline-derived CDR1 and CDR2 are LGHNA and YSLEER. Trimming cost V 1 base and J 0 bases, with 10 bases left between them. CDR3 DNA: TGCGCCAGCAGCCAAGGCCGGGACCACTCCTACGAGCAGTACTTC. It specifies CASSQGRDHSYEQYF.

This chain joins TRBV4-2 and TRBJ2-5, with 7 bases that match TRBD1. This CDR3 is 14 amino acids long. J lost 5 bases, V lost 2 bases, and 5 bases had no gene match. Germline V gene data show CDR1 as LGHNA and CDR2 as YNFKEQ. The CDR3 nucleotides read TGTGCCAGCAGCCAAAGACAGGGATCGGAGACCCAGTACTTC. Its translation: CASSQRQGSETQYF.

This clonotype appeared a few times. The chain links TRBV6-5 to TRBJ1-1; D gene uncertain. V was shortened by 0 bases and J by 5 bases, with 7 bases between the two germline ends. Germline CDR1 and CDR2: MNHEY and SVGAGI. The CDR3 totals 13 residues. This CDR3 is CASSYSFGTEAFF. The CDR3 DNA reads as TGTGCCAGCAGTTACTCGTTTGGGACTGAAGCTTTCTTT.

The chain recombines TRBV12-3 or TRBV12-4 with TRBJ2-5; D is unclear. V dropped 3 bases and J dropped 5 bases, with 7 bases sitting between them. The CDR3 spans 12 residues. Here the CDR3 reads CASSFGFETQYF. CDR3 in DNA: TGTGCCAGCAGTTTTGGGTTCGAGACCCAGTACTTC.

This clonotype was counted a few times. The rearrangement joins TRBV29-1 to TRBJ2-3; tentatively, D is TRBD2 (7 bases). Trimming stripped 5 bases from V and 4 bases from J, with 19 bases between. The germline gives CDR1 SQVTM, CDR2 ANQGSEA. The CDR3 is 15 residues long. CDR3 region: CSVRGGGRGADTQYF. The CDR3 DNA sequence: TGCAGCGTTAGGGGCGGGGGCAGAGGCGCAGATACGCAGTATTTT.

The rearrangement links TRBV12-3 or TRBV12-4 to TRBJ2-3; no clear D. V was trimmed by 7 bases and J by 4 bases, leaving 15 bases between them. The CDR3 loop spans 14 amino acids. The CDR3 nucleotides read TGTGCCAGCAATTTCCTCTCGGTGGCAGATACGCAGTATTTT. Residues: CASNFLSVADTQYF.